This TCR beta chain was identified in a study of T cells in Graves' hyperthyroidism and ophthalmopathy. Study-level background: Peripheral blood was secured at the point of initial diagnosis, before any treatment.

On this clonotype itself: Just one base apart from a much larger clone, this may be a read error.

Researchers took RNA transcripts and amplified the TCR beta CDR3 regions from them. Primed by the HTBI set, a first-round RT-PCR was run on the TCR CDR3. Using its own MiXCR run on the multiplex PCR reads, TCRdb lists one record per CDR3 protein. The table shows 600,000 to 900,000 distinct CDR3 sequences, with 16% occurring only once. Each 10 ml fresh peripheral blood draw supplied the PBMCs. This CDR3 comprises 14 residues. From germline, CDR1 is SGHNT and CDR2 YENEEA. Trimming removed 0 bases from V and 6 bases from J; junction bases left unmatched: 2. Sequenced input: blood. The source of this sequence is a man aged 18 to 35 with Graves' hyperthyroidism. The J gene is TRBJ2-3, the V gene TRBV11-3; 8 nucleotides align to TRBD1. The CDR3 loop is CASSLEQGVDTQYF. Here the CDR3 DNA reads TGTGCCAGCAGCTTAGAACAGGGGGTGGATACGCAGTATTTT.